These 17 T cell receptor beta chains share one sample of origin, sequenced in a study of CD8 T cells in Susac syndrome. Random hexamers were used to reverse transcribe 0.5 to 1 ug of RNA. TCRdb itself ran the immunoSEQ multiplex PCR reads through MiXCR, one entry per CDR3 protein. The sample includes around 170,000 distinct CDR3 sequences, more than 90% of them seen just once. Sequences were obtained from CD4+ T cells from PBMCs. The receptor set was obtained from a human donor with Susac syndrome.

The rearrangement links TRBV3-1 to TRBJ2-1; 8 nucleotides line up with TRBD2. Germline loops: CDR1 LGHDT, CDR2 YNNKEL (reference sequence). This CDR3 region has 13 residues. V lost 1 base, J lost 10 bases, and 3 bases stayed unmatched. The CDR3 protein is CASSQALADEQFF. Here the CDR3 DNA reads TGTGCCAGCAGCCAAGCACTAGCGGACGAGCAGTTCTTC.

This sequence joins TRBV12-5 and TRBJ2-7; D call uncertain. The V gene's germline CDR1 is LGHNT and CDR2 FRNRAP. Trimming stripped 0 bases from V and 2 bases from J, with 11 bases between. The CDR3 totals 15 residues. The CDR3 reads CASGLVWADTYEQYF. Here the CDR3 DNA reads TGTGCTAGTGGTTTGGTTTGGGCGGATACCTACGAGCAGTACTTC.

The chain recombines TRBV9 with TRBJ1-2; D unresolved. In germline, CDR1 is SGDLS, CDR2 YYNGEE. V lost 0 bases to trimming and J lost 6 bases, with 9 bases between them. This CDR3 comprises 13 residues. The CDR3 loop reads CASSVAVSNGYTF. In nucleotides, the CDR3 is TGTGCCAGCAGCGTAGCGGTATCCAATGGCTACACCTTC.

This chain links TRBV19 with TRBJ2-6; 9 bases fit TRBD1. The ends lost 6 bases at V and 1 base at J; junction bases unmatched: 7. Germline CDR1 and CDR2: LNHDA and SQIVND (reference sequence). The CDR3 runs to 17 residues. This chain's CDR3 is CASSHLGQGSGANVLTF. The CDR3 coding sequence is TGTGCCAGTAGCCATCTAGGACAGGGGTCTGGGGCCAACGTCCTGACTTTC.

This chain uses TRBV24-1 with TRBJ2-1, with D maybe TRBD2 (6 bases). The germline V gene encodes CDR1 KGHDR and CDR2 SFDVKD. V lost 4 bases and J 4 bases, leaving 10 bases between the germline ends. The CDR3 covers 14 residues. CDR3 nucleotide sequence: TGTGCCACCAGTGACCCGACTAGATACAATGAGCAGTTCTTC. Amino acids: CATSDPTRYNEQFF.

This rearrangement joins TRBV3-1 to TRBJ1-2; D unresolved. Trimming shortened V by 6 bases and J by 4 bases, and 15 bases separated the two germline ends. Germline V gives CDR1 LGHDT, CDR2 YNNKEL (reference sequence). The CDR3 covers 14 residues. The CDR3 DNA follows: TGTGCCAGCAGTCCGACACTTGGGTCCTATGGCTACACCTTC. This translates into CASSPTLGSYGYTF.

The gene calls are TRBV18 and TRBJ1-5; weak D call: TRBD1 (6 bases). Germline V CDR1 and CDR2: KGHSH, LQKENI. V lost 1 base and J 6 bases, leaving 13 bases between the germline ends. This CDR3 is 15 amino acids long. The CDR3 sequence: CASSPLMGAVQPQHF. The CDR3 bases are TGTGCCAGCTCACCACTCATGGGGGCGGTTCAGCCCCAGCATTTT.

V is TRBV5-1 and J is TRBJ2-5, with 8 bases aligning to TRBD1. CDR3 length equals 16 residues. The V gene end was trimmed by 4 bases and the J gene end by 2 bases; junction bases not matched to a gene: 10. Germline CDR1 reads SGHRS; CDR2 reads YFSETQ. The DNA for the CDR3 is TGCGCCAGCAGCCTATCGGGAGACAGGGGTCAAGAGACCCAGTACTTC. The encoded protein is CASSLSGDRGQETQYF.

The V gene is TRBV19, the J gene TRBJ1-2, with 7 bases lining up with TRBD1. Germline V lookup: CDR1 LNHDA, CDR2 SQIVND (reference sequence). The CDR3 consists of 14 residues. V lost 2 bases and J lost 3; bases outside the gene matches: 3. The DNA for the CDR3 is TGTGCCAGTAGTATAAAGGGGGCGGACTATGGCTACACCTTC. The encoded protein is CASSIKGADYGYTF.

V usage is TRBV28 and J usage is TRBJ2-7; 7 bases fit TRBD1. With V trimmed by 6 bases and J by 7 bases, 15 bases remained unmatched. The CDR3 length is 15 residues. The germline gives CDR1 MDHEN, CDR2 SYDVKM. The CDR3 here is CASRQMGQLDGEQYF. The CDR3 DNA reads as TGTGCCAGCAGGCAAATGGGACAGCTGGACGGAGAGCAGTACTTC. Together with reference TRBV28 and TRBJ2-7, the CDR3 gives the full variable domain: DVKVTQSSRYLVKRTGEKVFLECVQDMDHENMFWYRQDPGLGLRLIYFSYDVKMKEKGDIPEGYSVSREKKERFSLILESASTNQTSMYLCASRQMGQLDGEQYFGPGTRLTVT.

The chain has TRBV5-1 and TRBJ2-3; a possible D gene is TRBD2 (6 bases). The CDR3 is 14 residues long. With 1 base removed from V and 5 bases from J, the gap between germline ends came to 11 bases. The V gene's germline CDR1 is SGHRS and CDR2 YFSETQ. The CDR3 bases are TGCGCCAGCAGCTTGCAAGGGACTCGAGATACGCAGTATTTT. It codes for CASSLQGTRDTQYF.

The chain recombines TRBV30 with TRBJ2-2; 9 nucleotides align to TRBD2. The CDR3 extends over 15 amino acids. From germline, CDR1 is GTSNPN and CDR2 SVGIG (reference sequence). V lost 2 bases, J lost 5 bases, and 6 bases stayed unmatched. For the CDR3, the DNA is TGTGCCTGGAGTTTAGGACTAGCGAGAACCGGGGAGCTGTTTTTT. This codes for CAWSLGLARTGELFF. Drawing the rest from reference TRBV30 and TRBJ2-2, the complete variable domain is SQTIHQWPATLVQPVGSPLSLECTVEGTSNPNLYWYRQAAGRGLQLLFYSVGIGQISSEVPQNLSASRPQDRQFILSSKKLLLSDSGFYLCAWSLGLARTGELFFGEGSRLTVL.

This chain links TRBV9 with TRBJ1-6, with D hard to call. CDR1 SGDLS and CDR2 YYNGEE come from the germline V gene. The CDR3 is made up of 14 amino acids. The V and J ends lost 4 bases and 11 bases respectively, with 16 bases between them. The DNA of the CDR3 is TGTGCCAGCAGCCCCTCGGGAGGGAACCCACCCCTCCACTTT. The encoded protein is CASSPSGGNPPLHF.

This chain joins TRBV20-1 and TRBJ1-1; no clear D gene. The CDR3 extends over 11 amino acids. Germline assignment: CDR1 DFQATT and CDR2 SNEGSKA (reference sequence). Trimming left V 6 bases short and J 3 bases short, with 8 bases between. CDR3 in amino acids: CSAPQYTEAFF. Written as DNA, the CDR3 is TGCAGTGCACCTCAGTACACTGAAGCTTTCTTT.

This chain connects TRBV10-3 to TRBJ1-2; D is unclear. V was shortened by 8 bases and J by 8 bases, with 12 bases between the two germline ends. CDR1 and CDR2 (germline): ENHRY, SYGVKD. The CDR3 totals 11 residues. The DNA for the CDR3 is TGTGCCATCCTGGAAGCGGCGGGCTACACCTTC. Amino acid sequence: CAILEAAGYTF.

CDR3 in DNA: TGCGCCAGCAGCCAAGCATTGGGGGACACAGATACGCAGTATTTT. It encodes CASSQALGDTDTQYF. This sequence joins TRBV4-1 and TRBJ2-3; perhaps D is TRBD1 or TRBD2 (5 bases each). This CDR3 is built from 15 residues. Germline CDR1 is MGHRA and CDR2 is YSYEKL. V lost 1 base to trimming and J lost 2 bases, with 10 bases between them.

The CDR3 nucleotides read TGTGCCAGCAGCGTGACCGGGACAGCCTACGAGCAGTACTTC. It is translated as CASSVTGTAYEQYF. The chain joins TRBV5-4 to TRBJ2-7; TRBD1 matches 7 bases. V was pared by 4 bases and J by 2 bases, with 6 bases of the junction left unmatched. The CDR3 extends over 14 amino acids. The germline V gene encodes CDR1 SGHNT and CDR2 YYREEE (reference sequence).